The clone carrying this TCR beta chain occurred once. Using immunoSEQ multiplex PCR, the repertoire was profiled, and TCRdb retains in-frame clones only, with some absent. Of about 38,000 clones listed, about nine tenths are singletons. The germline gives CDR1 LNHNV, CDR2 YYDKDF (reference sequence). V lost 0 bases and J lost 5; bases outside the gene matches: 5. The length of the CDR3 is 16 residues. The sample originates from a study of T cell changes during pregnancy in multiple sclerosis. This clonotype originated in a female donor in good health, enrolled as a control in a pregnancy study. Source: CD4+ T cells from peripheral blood mononuclear cells, taken after pregnancy. The chain couples TRBV15 to TRBJ1-5, with TRBD1 matching over 9 bases. DNA of the CDR3: TGTGCCACCAGCAGAGATCCGGGGACAGGGTATCAGCCCCAGCATTTT. Translating it yields CATSRDPGTGYQPQHF.